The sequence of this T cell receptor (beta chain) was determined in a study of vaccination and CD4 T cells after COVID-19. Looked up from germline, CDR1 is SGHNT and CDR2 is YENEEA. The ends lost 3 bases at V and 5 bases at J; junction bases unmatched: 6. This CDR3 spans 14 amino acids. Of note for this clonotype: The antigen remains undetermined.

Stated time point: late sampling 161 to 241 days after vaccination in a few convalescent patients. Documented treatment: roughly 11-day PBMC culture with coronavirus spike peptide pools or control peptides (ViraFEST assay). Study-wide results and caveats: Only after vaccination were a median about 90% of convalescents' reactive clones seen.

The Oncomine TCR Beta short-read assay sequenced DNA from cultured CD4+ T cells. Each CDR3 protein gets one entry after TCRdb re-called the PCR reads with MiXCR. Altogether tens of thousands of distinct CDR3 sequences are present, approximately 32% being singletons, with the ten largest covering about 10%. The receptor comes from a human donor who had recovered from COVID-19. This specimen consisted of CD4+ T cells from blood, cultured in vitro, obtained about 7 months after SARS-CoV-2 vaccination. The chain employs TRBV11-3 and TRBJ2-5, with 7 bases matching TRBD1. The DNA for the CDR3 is TGTGCCAGCAGCTTTAAGGGGGCACGGGAGACCCAGTACTTC. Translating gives CASSFKGARETQYF.